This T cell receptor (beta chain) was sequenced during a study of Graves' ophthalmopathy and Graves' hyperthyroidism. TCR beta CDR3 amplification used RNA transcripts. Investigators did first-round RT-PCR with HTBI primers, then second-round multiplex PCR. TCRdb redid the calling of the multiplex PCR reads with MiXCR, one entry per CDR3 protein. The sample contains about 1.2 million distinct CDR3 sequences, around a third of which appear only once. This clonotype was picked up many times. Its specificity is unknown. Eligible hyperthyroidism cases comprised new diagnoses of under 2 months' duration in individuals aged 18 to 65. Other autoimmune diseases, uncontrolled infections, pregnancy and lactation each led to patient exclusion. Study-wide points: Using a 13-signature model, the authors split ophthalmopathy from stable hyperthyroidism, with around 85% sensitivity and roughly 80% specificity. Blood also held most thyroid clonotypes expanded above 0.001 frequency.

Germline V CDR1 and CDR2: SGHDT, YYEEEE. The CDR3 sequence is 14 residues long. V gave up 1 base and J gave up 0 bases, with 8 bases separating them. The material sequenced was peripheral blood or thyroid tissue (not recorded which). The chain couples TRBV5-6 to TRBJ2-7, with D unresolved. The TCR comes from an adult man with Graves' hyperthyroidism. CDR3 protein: CASSLTESSYEQYF. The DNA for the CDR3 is TGTGCCAGCAGCTTGACTGAGTCCTCCTACGAGCAGTACTTC.